Shown below are 6 T cell receptor beta chains from a single sample sequenced in a study of CD8+ T cells in alopecia areata. Treatment denoted: oral pan-JAK inhibitor, 5-10 mg twice daily. Reverse transcribed after extraction, RNA yielded cDNA as the sequencing template. Produced via immunoSEQ multiplex PCR; TCRdb's table is partial and in-frame only. Among some 120,000 clones, approximately 57% were seen once, and the ten largest hold 5.7%. The sample was CD4+ T cells sorted from blood, taken at week 4, from a patient treated with tofacitinib. Receptors originate from a human donor with alopecia areata.

The chain combines TRBV19 with TRBJ2-2, with TRBD2 matching over 10 bases. V was pared by 7 bases and J by 4 bases, with 3 bases of the junction left unmatched. Germline V gene sequence: CDR1 LNHDA, CDR2 SQIVND (reference sequence). There are 14 residues in the CDR3. The CDR3 loop is CASNSGRGTGELFF. CDR3 nucleotides: TGTGCCAGTAACAGCGGGAGGGGCACCGGGGAGCTGTTTTTT.

The genes are TRBV29-1 and TRBJ2-6; D gene unclear. Germline V gene sequence: CDR1 SQVTM, CDR2 ANQGSEA. With 4 bases removed from V and 0 bases from J, the gap between germline ends came to 7 bases. This CDR3 contains 14 residues. The CDR3 region has the DNA TGCAGCGTTGCAAAGCTCTCTGGGGCCAACGTCCTGACTTTC. The encoded protein is CSVAKLSGANVLTF. Filled out from reference TRBV29-1 and TRBJ2-6, the complete variable domain reads SAVISQKPSRDICQRGTSLTIQCQVDSQVTMMFWYRQQPGQSLTLIATANQGSEATYESGFVIDKFPISRPNLTFSTLTVSNMSPEDSSIYLCSVAKLSGANVLTFGAGSRLTVL.

The chain carries TRBV4-3 and TRBJ2-3; 9 bases are a match to TRBD2. Trimming took 0 bases from V and 4 from J; bases not matched to a gene: 11. CDR1 is LGHNA, CDR2 YSLEER, per germline. The CDR3 has 18 residues. Here the CDR3 reads CASSQDSPLGGRADTQYF. The CDR3 DNA sequence: TGCGCCAGCAGCCAAGATTCCCCGTTAGGCGGGAGGGCAGATACGCAGTATTTT.

The chain employs TRBV30 and TRBJ2-1; D gene unclear. Trimming removed 2 bases from V and 9 bases from J, with 11 bases in between. Germline V gene data show CDR1 as GTSNPN and CDR2 as SVGIG (reference sequence). The CDR3 totals 12 residues. CDR3 loop: CAWSKGNGEQFF. The CDR3 bases are TGTGCCTGGAGTAAAGGCAACGGTGAGCAGTTCTTC.

CDR3 DNA: TGTGCCAGCAGTTTATACGGCGGGAGGCTGAACACCGGGGAGCTGTTTTTT. Translation: CASSLYGGRLNTGELFF. This chain joins TRBV27 and TRBJ2-2, with 8 bases fitting TRBD2. With V trimmed by 1 base and J by 1 base, 5 bases remained unmatched. The germline gives CDR1 MNHEY, CDR2 SMNVEV (reference sequence). The CDR3 runs 17 residues.

V usage is TRBV5-6 and J usage is TRBJ2-1; maybe TRBD1 (6 bases). The CDR3 runs 16 residues. Per germline, CDR1 SGHDT and CDR2 YYEEEE. V was pared by 5 bases and J by 6 bases, with 21 bases between. The CDR3 loop is CASSSQQTGSANEQFF. The CDR3 DNA follows: TGTGCCAGCAGTTCGCAGCAAACAGGGTCAGCCAATGAGCAGTTCTTC.